This TCR beta chain was sequenced in a study of blood T cell repertoires in COVID-19. Study-wide context: Sites in the United States, Italy and Spain provided acute and convalescent COVID-19 samples. The analysed material was cDNA or gDNA that came from T cells, B-cell-depleted T cells, or PBMCs.

In the authors' methods: By means of reference gene primer amplification, nucleated cell counts were estimated. Repertoires were generated with immunoSEQ multiplex PCR, while TCRdb's copy carries only in-frame clones and drops some. That table gives V, J and clone size, and the DNA gave D and trimming. The sample lists some 140,000 clones, under 80% occurring once. J gave up 7 bases and V 1 base, and 5 bases lay outside the gene matches. Germline lookup yields CDR1 ENHRY and CDR2 SYGVKD. The CDR3 spans 16 residues. Specimen: peripheral blood. This clonotype was sampled from a man older than 75 with acute or convalescent COVID-19. V gene TRBV10-3 combines with J gene TRBJ2-2, with TRBD1 matching over 11 bases. The CDR3 region is CAISEWTGGEGGELFF. In nucleotides, the CDR3 is TGTGCCATCAGTGAGTGGACAGGGGGCGAAGGCGGGGAGCTGTTTTTT.